This passage covers 5 T cell receptor beta chains from one sample sequenced in a study of T cells in women clearing cervical HPV infection listed by TCRdb under 2018. The library was made by the immunoSEQ multiplex PCR assay. TCRdb provides this immuneACCESS table in a form limited to in-frame rearrangements. Some clones are lacking; in checked studies, under half of them reflect an unresolved V gene, and why the rest are absent is not known. The sample table on file contains approximately 44,000 clones. The biggest ten clones account for about 7.3% of the sample. Sequenced: blood buffy coat. The receptors here all came from a woman between 18 and 75 years old with a cervical HPV16 infection that either progressed to CIN3+ or cleared (not recorded which).

A word on this clone: The sequenced fragment ends 3 residues before the CDR3 boundary, so the rest is inferred from the germline J gene. The chain uses TRBV20-1 and TRBJ1-5; 8 bases are shared with TRBD1. Germline trimming cut 4 bases from V and 6 bases from J; bases unmatched to any gene: 5. Germline CDR1 and CDR2: DFQATT and SNEGSKA (reference sequence). The CDR3 length is 13 residues. CDR3 DNA, as far as it was read: TGCAGTGCTAAGGGCAGGGGGCCTCAGCCC. Protein sequence: CSAKGRGPQP. The full CDR3 sequence reads CSAKGRGPQPQHF.

About this clone: The CDR3 end falls 3 residues outside the read, so it is completed with the germline J gene. This chain joins TRBV10-3 and TRBJ1-2; no reliable D call. Germline values: CDR1 ENHRY, CDR2 SYGVKD. The CDR3 runs 14 residues. V was trimmed by 3 bases and J by 4 bases, leaving 12 bases between them. CDR3 DNA, as far as it was read: TGTGCCATCAGTGACTTGGGTACGGGCTATGGC. Protein: CAISDLGTGYG. The complete CDR3 reads CAISDLGTGYGYTF.

Regarding this clone: With the read ending 3 residues before the CDR3 end, the germline J gene is used to fill in that end. The V gene is TRBV6-1, the J gene TRBJ1-5; D gene ambiguous. This CDR3 comprises 13 residues. Germline V gene lookup returns CDR1 MNHNS and CDR2 SASEGT. V lost 4 bases and J lost 3, with 7 bases in between. CDR3 bases read: TGTGCCAGCAGTGGGCAGGTCAATCAGCCC. This encodes CASSGQVNQP. The whole CDR3 sequence reads CASSGQVNQPQHF.

CDR3 bases read: TGTGCCATCAGTGTCGACAGTTATGGC. This encodes CAISVDSYG. The CDR3 as a whole reads CAISVDSYGYTF. This rearrangement joins TRBV10-3 to TRBJ1-2; D possibly corresponds to TRBD1 (5 bases). The read gets to within 3 residues of the CDR3 end, and the germline J gene fills in the rest. V was clipped by 4 bases and J by 5 bases, with 8 bases between them. From germline, CDR1 is ENHRY and CDR2 SYGVKD. This CDR3 spans 12 amino acids.

With respect to this clone: The read ends 3 residues early relative to the CDR3; the germline J gene fills the gap. The chain joins TRBV19 to TRBJ1-5, with D uncertain. The germline V gene encodes CDR1 LNHDA and CDR2 SQIVND (reference sequence). Trimming shortened V by 5 bases and J by 1 base, and 9 bases separated the two germline ends. The CDR3 sequence is 14 residues long. The CDR3 here is CASSYIESNQPQHF. CDR3 bases read: TGTGCCAGTAGTTATATAGAGAGCAATCAGCCC. Supplemented by reference TRBV19 and TRBJ1-5, the full variable domain reads DGGITQSPKYLFRKEGQNVTLSCEQNLNHDAMYWYRQDPGQGLRLIYYSQIVNDFQKGDIAEGYSVSREKKESFPLTVTSAQKNPTAFYLCASSYIESNQPQHFGDGTRLSIL.